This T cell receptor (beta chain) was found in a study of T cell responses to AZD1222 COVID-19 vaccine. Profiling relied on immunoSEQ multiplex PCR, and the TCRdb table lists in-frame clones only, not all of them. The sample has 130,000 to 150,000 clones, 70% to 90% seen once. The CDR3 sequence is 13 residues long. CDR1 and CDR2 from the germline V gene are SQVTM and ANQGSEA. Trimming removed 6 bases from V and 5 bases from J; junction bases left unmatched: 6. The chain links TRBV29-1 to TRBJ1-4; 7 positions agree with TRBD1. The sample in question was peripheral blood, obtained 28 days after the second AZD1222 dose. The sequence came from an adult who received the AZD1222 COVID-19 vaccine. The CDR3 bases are TGCAGCGTCGGGGGACAGCTAAATGAAAAACTGTTTTTT. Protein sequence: CSVGGQLNEKLFF.